This TCR beta chain was observed in a study of neurological immune-mediated disorders. TCRdb re-called the 5' RACE reads through MiXCR, storing one row per CDR3 protein. The data hold approximately 86,000 distinct CDR3 sequences, with around 2.6% observed a single time. Study-wide results and limits: The highest TCR clonal expansion occurred in HTLV-1-associated myelopathy; multiple sclerosis fell below healthy controls.

Unsorted libraries were derived from 2 million PBMCs stored at -80 C. V gave up 7 bases and J gave up 6 bases; unmatched junction bases: 11. The CDR3 length is 14 residues. Germline V gives CDR1 GTSNPN, CDR2 SVGIG (reference sequence). This clonotype appeared many times. Its antigen remains unidentified. Sequenced material: PBMCs. The origin of this receptor is a woman aged 25 to 45 with multiple sclerosis. This chain links TRBV30 with TRBJ2-2, with 7 bases identical to TRBD1. The CDR3 protein is CASTGGQGAGELFF. CDR3 DNA sequence: TGTGCCTCGACCGGCGGCCAGGGGGCCGGGGAGCTGTTTTTT.